This T cell receptor beta chain was recorded in a study of cytomegalovirus exposure and HLA in healthy donors. Broader study findings: Rare sequences made up most TCRs, while some public TCRs were found in many donors. A later analysis reportedly found that, within productive TCRs, an Asian-associated ancestry cluster had fewer N-insertions than the mean observed across the roughly 700 donors.

The PCR was carried out with 60 Vbeta primers and 13 Jbeta primers. Repertoires were generated with immunoSEQ multiplex PCR, while TCRdb's copy carries only in-frame clones and drops some. The table shows more than 110,000 clones, with approximately 80% occurring only once. Regarding this clone: Its specificity is not known.

The sequence was obtained from a male donor in good health and CMV-seropositive. The sample consisted of PBMCs.

The CDR3 protein is CASRAGGGWETQYF. The CDR3 DNA reads as TGTGCCAGCAGGGCAGGGGGAGGTTGGGAGACCCAGTACTTC. The chain uses TRBV28 and TRBJ2-5; possibly TRBD1 for D (7 bases). V shed 6 bases and J shed 5 bases, with 16 bases lying between them. Germline CDR1 reads MDHEN; CDR2 reads SYDVKM. The CDR3 is 14 amino acids.